A single sample gave rise to the 3 T cell receptor beta chains below, sequenced in a study of T cell responses to AZD1222 COVID-19 vaccine. TCRdb keeps only in-frame clones here, not all; method: immunoSEQ multiplex PCR. The sample has fewer than 200,000 clones; about 89% are singletons. The specimen comprised peripheral blood, sampled 28 days after the second AZD1222 dose. The origin of the receptors is an adult who received the AZD1222 COVID-19 vaccine.

To note about this clone: Here the CDR3 omits its conserved ending phenylalanine or tryptophan, so a read error is the likely source. Because the CDR3's place on the DNA is in doubt, the DNA is left out and the CDR3 is given as listed by TCRdb. V gene TRBV28 combines with J gene TRBJ2-3; TRBD2 was called by the table and not checked on the DNA. The CDR3 has 11 amino acids, counting both end residues. CDR1 and CDR2 (germline): MDHEN, SYDVKM. CDR3 protein: CASSLVAVSLI.

This clone occurred a few times. This sequence joins TRBV27 and TRBJ2-1; D assignment may be TRBD1 or TRBD2 (5 bases each). Per germline, CDR1 MNHEY and CDR2 SMNVEV (reference sequence). There are 13 residues in the CDR3. V was trimmed by 0 bases and J by 9 bases, leaving 9 bases between them. The CDR3 nucleotides are TGTGCCAGCAGTTTATCGAAGGGGAGTGAGCAGTTCTTC. This sequence encodes CASSLSKGSEQFF.

This chain connects TRBV3-1 (or the pseudogene TRBV3-2) to TRBJ1-1; 7 nucleotides align to TRBD1. This CDR3 is 18 amino acids long. The V gene's germline CDR1 is LGHDT and CDR2 YNNKEL (reference sequence). Unmatched junction bases numbered 14, after V lost 0 bases and J lost 4 bases. CDR3 loop: CASSQDHGPRQGSTEAFF. CDR3 in DNA: TGTGCCAGCAGCCAAGACCATGGGCCCCGACAGGGATCCACTGAAGCTTTCTTT.